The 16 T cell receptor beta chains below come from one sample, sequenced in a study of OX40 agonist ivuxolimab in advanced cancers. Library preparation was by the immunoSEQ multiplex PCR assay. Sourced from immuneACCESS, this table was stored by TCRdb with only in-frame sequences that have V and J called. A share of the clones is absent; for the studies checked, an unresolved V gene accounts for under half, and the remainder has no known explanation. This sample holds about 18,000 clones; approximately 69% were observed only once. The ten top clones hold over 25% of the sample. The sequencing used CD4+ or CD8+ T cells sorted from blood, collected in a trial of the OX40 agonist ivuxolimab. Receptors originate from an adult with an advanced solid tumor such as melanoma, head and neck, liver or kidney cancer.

CDR3 sequence reads: CASSSIRTGASYNEQFF. CDR3 DNA: TGTGCCAGCAGTTCAATCCGGACAGGGGCATCCTACAATGAGCAGTTCTTC. The rearrangement links TRBV28 to TRBJ2-1; 9 positions match TRBD1. The CDR3 length is 17 residues. Trimming removed 4 bases from V and 1 base from J; junction bases left unmatched: 8. In germline, CDR1 is MDHEN, CDR2 SYDVKM.

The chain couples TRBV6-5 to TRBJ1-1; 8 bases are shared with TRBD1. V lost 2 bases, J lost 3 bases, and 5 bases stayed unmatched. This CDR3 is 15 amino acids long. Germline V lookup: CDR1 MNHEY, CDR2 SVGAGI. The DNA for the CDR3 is TGTGCCAGCAGTTACGGCACAGGGGGAGACACTGAAGCTTTCTTT. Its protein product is CASSYGTGGDTEAFF.

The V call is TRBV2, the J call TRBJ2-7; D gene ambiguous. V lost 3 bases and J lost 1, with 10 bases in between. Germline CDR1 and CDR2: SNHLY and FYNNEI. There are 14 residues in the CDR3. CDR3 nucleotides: TGTGCCAGCAGTGACTCGACGGTTTCCTACGAGCAGTACTTC. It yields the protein CASSDSTVSYEQYF.

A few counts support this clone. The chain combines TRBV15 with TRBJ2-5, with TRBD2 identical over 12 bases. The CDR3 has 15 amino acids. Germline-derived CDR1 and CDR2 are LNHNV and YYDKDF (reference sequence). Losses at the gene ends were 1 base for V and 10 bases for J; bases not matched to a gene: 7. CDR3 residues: CATSRGTSGKEDQYF. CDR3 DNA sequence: TGTGCCACCAGCAGAGGGACTAGCGGGAAGGAAGACCAGTACTTC.

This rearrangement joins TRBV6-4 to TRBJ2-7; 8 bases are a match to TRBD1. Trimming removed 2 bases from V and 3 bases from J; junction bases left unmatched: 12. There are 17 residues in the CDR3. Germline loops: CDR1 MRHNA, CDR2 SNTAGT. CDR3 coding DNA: TGTGCCAGCAGTGACCCATCAGACAGGGGAGCCCTCTACGAGCAGTACTTC. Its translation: CASSDPSDRGALYEQYF.

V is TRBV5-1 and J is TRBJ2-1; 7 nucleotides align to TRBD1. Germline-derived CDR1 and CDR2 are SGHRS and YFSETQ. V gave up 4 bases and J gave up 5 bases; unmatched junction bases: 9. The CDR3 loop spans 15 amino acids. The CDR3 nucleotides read TGCGCCAGCAGCATGGACAGGCCCTTCGACAATGAGCAGTTCTTC. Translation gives CASSMDRPFDNEQFF.

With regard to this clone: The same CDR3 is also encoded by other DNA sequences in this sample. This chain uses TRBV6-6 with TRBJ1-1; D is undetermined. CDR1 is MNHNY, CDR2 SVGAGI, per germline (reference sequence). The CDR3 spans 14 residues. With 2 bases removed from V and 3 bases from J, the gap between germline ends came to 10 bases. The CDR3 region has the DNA TGTGCCAGCAGTTACGTGGGTAGGGACACTGAAGCTTTCTTT. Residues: CASSYVGRDTEAFF.

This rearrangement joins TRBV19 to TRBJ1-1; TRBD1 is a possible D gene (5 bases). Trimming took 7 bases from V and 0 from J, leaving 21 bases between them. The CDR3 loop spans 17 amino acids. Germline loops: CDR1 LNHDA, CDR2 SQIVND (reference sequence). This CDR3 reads CASTRDRKEVMNTEAFF. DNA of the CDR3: TGTGCCAGTACCCGGGACCGGAAAGAGGTAATGAACACTGAAGCTTTCTTT.

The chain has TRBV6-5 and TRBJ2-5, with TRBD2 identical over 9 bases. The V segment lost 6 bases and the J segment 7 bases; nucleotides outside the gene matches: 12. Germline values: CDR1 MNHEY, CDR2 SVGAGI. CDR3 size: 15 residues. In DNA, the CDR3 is TGTGCCAGCAGCCCTTCTACGACTAGCGGAGGGACCCAGTACTTC. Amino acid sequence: CASSPSTTSGGTQYF.

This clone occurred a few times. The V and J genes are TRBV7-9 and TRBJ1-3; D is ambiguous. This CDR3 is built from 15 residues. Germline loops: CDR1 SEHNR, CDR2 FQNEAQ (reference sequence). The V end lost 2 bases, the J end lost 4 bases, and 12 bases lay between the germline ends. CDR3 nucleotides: TGTGCCAGCAGCTTATTTGAGGTATCAGGAAACACCATATATTTT. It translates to CASSLFEVSGNTIYF.

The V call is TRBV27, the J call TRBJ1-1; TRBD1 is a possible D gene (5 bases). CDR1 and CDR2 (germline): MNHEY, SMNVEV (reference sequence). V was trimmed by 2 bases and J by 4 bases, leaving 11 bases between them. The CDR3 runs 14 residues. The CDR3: CASSLAGTGTEAFF. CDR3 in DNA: TGTGCCAGCAGTTTAGCAGGGACGGGCACTGAAGCTTTCTTT.

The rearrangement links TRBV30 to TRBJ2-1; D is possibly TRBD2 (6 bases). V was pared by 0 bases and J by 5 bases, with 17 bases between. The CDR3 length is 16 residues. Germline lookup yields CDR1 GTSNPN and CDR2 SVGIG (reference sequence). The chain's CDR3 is CAWSVAAGGIDNEQFF. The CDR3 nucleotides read TGTGCCTGGAGTGTCGCCGCCGGCGGGATCGACAATGAGCAGTTCTTC. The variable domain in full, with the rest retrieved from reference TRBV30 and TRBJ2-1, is SQTIHQWPATLVQPVGSPLSLECTVEGTSNPNLYWYRQAAGRGLQLLFYSVGIGQISSEVPQNLSASRPQDRQFILSSKKLLLSDSGFYLCAWSVAAGGIDNEQFFGPGTRLTVL.

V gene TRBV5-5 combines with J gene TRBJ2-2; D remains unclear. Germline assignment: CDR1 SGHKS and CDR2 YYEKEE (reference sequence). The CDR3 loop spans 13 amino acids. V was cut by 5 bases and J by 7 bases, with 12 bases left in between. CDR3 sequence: CASSPPAVGELFF. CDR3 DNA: TGTGCCAGCAGTCCCCCTGCGGTCGGGGAGCTGTTTTTT.

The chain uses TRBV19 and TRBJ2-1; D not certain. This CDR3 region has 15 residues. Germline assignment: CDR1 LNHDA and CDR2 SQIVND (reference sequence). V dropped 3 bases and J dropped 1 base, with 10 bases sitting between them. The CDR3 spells CASSIGVRSYNEQFF. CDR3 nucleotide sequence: TGTGCCAGTAGTATTGGGGTTAGGTCCTACAATGAGCAGTTCTTC.

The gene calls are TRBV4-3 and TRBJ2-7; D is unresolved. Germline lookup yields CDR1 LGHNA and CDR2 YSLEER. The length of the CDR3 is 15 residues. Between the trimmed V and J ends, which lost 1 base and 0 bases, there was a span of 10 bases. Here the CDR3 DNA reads TGCGCCAGCAGCCAAGGGACCTCTAGCTCCTACGAGCAGTACTTC. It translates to CASSQGTSSSYEQYF.

CDR3 sequence reads: CASSPPGQVGTQYF. CDR3 coding DNA: TGTGCCAGCAGTCCCCCGGGCCAAGTGGGGACCCAGTACTTC. The J gene is TRBJ2-5, the V gene TRBV27; no clear D gene. Germline V gives CDR1 MNHEY, CDR2 SMNVEV (reference sequence). The CDR3 sequence is 14 residues long. V was clipped by 5 bases and J by 7 bases, with 17 bases between them.